The 5 T cell receptor beta chains below come from one sample, sequenced in a study of T cells after yellow fever vaccination. One entry per CDR3 protein, called by TCRdb with MiXCR from the 5' RACE reads. The data show just under 600,000 distinct CDR3 sequences, roughly 12% seen once. Sequenced material: PBMCs, taken on the day of the yellow fever booster vaccination. The receptors derive from a man aged 25-45 years who received the YFV17D yellow fever vaccine.

This clonotype was recorded many times. The rearrangement joins TRBV6-2 or TRBV6-3 to TRBJ2-5; 9 positions match TRBD2. The CDR3 has 15 amino acids. Germline V gene lookup returns CDR1 MNHEY and CDR2 SVGEGT. The V gene end was trimmed by 5 bases and the J gene end by 2 bases; junction bases not matched to a gene: 6. The CDR3: CASSGAAGGQETQYF. CDR3 bases: TGTGCCAGCAGTGGCGCGGCGGGAGGGCAAGAGACCCAGTACTTC.

CDR3 bases: TGTGCCAGCAGACAACTAGCGTCCTCCTACGAGCAGTACTTC. It is translated as CASRQLASSYEQYF. V usage is TRBV7-2 and J usage is TRBJ2-7, with 7 bases fitting TRBD2. The CDR3 contains 14 residues. The germline gives CDR1 SGHTA, CDR2 FQGNSA. V shed 6 bases and J 0 bases; nucleotides not matched to a gene: 5.

The gene calls are TRBV20-1 and TRBJ1-1; D is unresolved. This CDR3 is 12 amino acids long. The V end was cut by 2 bases, the J end by 1 base, with 5 bases between. Germline V gene lookup returns CDR1 DFQATT and CDR2 SNEGSKA (reference sequence). The CDR3: CSARPPNTEAFF. The DNA of the CDR3 is TGCAGTGCTAGACCCCCGAACACTGAAGCTTTCTTT.

This clonotype was counted a few times. The chain combines TRBV5-4 with TRBJ2-1, with 8 bases fitting TRBD2. Germline lookup yields CDR1 SGHNT and CDR2 YYREEE (reference sequence). The CDR3 sequence is 16 residues long. Trimming took 3 bases from V and 2 from J; bases not matched to a gene: 7. The CDR3 DNA reads as TGTGCCAGCAGCTCCGGGGGGGGAATCACCTACAATGAGCAGTTCTTC. Translated: CASSSGGGITYNEQFF.

In its sample, this clonotype was seen a few times. V and J are TRBV3-1 and TRBJ2-2; tentatively, D is TRBD1 (5 bases). Germline V CDR1 and CDR2: LGHDT, YNNKEL (reference sequence). The CDR3 covers 15 residues. The V and J ends lost 0 bases and 5 bases respectively, with 10 bases between them. The CDR3 region is CASSQDLGDTGELFF. The DNA of the CDR3 is TGTGCCAGCAGCCAAGATTTAGGGGATACCGGGGAGCTGTTTTTT.